The rows below give T cell receptor beta chains drawn from one sample of a study of PD-1 blockade in classical Hodgkin lymphoma. Method: immunoSEQ multiplex PCR; TCRdb's copy keeps in-frame clones and lacks some. The sample comprises 20,000 to 25,000 clones, 65% to 90% of which are singletons, and 3.1% rests with the top ten. Source: CD4+ T cells from blood, taken before the fourth cycle of nivolumab. The receptor source for this set is a human donor with classical Hodgkin lymphoma. Both conserved end residues are part of each CDR3. Fields, in order: J gene, D gene, V gene, clone size, CDR3 protein, CDR3 DNA. D genes are given only for firm matches. Where a row states a size, it is once, few, many or the class of an expanded clone; other rows omit it.

J gene: TRBJ2-1
D gene: NA
V gene: TRBV7-2
clone size: few
CDR3 protein: CASTLQGTASERFF
CDR3 DNA: TGTGCCAGCACCCTTCAGGGAACTGCCTCCGAGCGGTTCTTC

J gene: TRBJ2-7
D gene: NA
V gene: TRBV6-5
clone size: few
CDR3 protein: CASSYSWGFYEQYF
CDR3 DNA: TGTGCCAGCAGTTACTCCTGGGGGTTCTACGAGCAGTACTTC

J gene: TRBJ2-2
D gene: NA
V gene: TRBV11-2
clone size: NA
CDR3 protein: CASIVWGNTGELFF
CDR3 DNA: TGTGCCAGCATCGTGTGGGGGAACACCGGGGAGCTGTTTTTT

J gene: TRBJ2-7
D gene: TRBD2
V gene: TRBV6-5
clone size: NA
CDR3 protein: CASSYSYGGANEQYF
CDR3 DNA: TGTGCCAGCAGTTACTCTTACGGGGGGGCAAACGAGCAGTACTTC

J gene: TRBJ1-5
D gene: NA
V gene: TRBV27
clone size: NA
CDR3 protein: CASSSKPDQPQHF
CDR3 DNA: TGTGCCAGCAGCTCCAAGCCGGATCAGCCCCAGCATTTT

J gene: TRBJ1-1
D gene: NA
V gene: TRBV19
clone size: NA
CDR3 protein: CASSLRENTEAFF
CDR3 DNA: TGTGCCAGTAGTTTGAGGGAAAACACTGAAGCTTTCTTT

J gene: TRBJ2-7
D gene: NA
V gene: TRBV6-6
clone size: NA
CDR3 protein: CASSYSPAGEQYF
CDR3 DNA: TGTGCCAGCAGTTACTCTCCAGCCGGGGAGCAGTACTTC

J gene: TRBJ2-1
D gene: NA
V gene: TRBV11-2
clone size: few
CDR3 protein: CASSFGLLRVQFF
CDR3 DNA: TGTGCCAGCAGCTTTGGCTTGCTGCGGGTGCAGTTCTTC

J gene: TRBJ2-3
D gene: TRBD2
V gene: TRBV27
clone size: NA
CDR3 protein: CASSPRLAGEATDTQYF
CDR3 DNA: TGTGCCAGCAGTCCAAGACTAGCGGGGGAGGCCACAGATACGCAGTATTTT

J gene: TRBJ2-4
D gene: NA
V gene: TRBV28
clone size: NA
CDR3 protein: CASTEGAKNIQYF
CDR3 DNA: TGTGCCAGCACCGAAGGGGCCAAAAACATTCAGTACTTC

J gene: TRBJ1-5
D gene: TRBD1
V gene: TRBV19
clone size: NA
CDR3 protein: CASSIGQGARQPQHF
CDR3 DNA: TGTGCCAGTAGTATAGGTCAGGGGGCAAGACAGCCCCAGCATTTT

J gene: TRBJ2-2
D gene: TRBD1
V gene: TRBV27
clone size: NA
CDR3 protein: CASSKPVRGLNTGELFF
CDR3 DNA: TGTGCCAGCAGCAAGCCCGTCAGGGGGCTGAACACCGGGGAGCTGTTTTTT

J gene: TRBJ2-7
D gene: NA
V gene: TRBV18
clone size: NA
CDR3 protein: CASSPGPGGEQYF
CDR3 DNA: TGTGCCAGCTCCCCCGGGCCCGGGGGCGAGCAGTACTTC

J gene: TRBJ1-5
D gene: TRBD1
V gene: TRBV5-8
clone size: once
CDR3 protein: CASSLARDREEPQHF
CDR3 DNA: TGTGCCAGCAGCTTGGCCCGGGACAGGGAGGAGCCCCAGCATTTT

J gene: TRBJ1-1
D gene: NA
V gene: TRBV18
clone size: few
CDR3 protein: CASSLRQARDMNTEAFF
CDR3 DNA: TGTGCCAGCTCACTAAGACAGGCGAGGGACATGAACACTGAAGCTTTCTTT

J gene: TRBJ2-4
D gene: TRBD2
V gene: TRBV25-1
clone size: NA
CDR3 protein: CASSEGGLGGLIQYF
CDR3 DNA: TGTGCCAGCAGTGAAGGAGGACTAGGAGGACTCATTCAGTACTTC

J gene: TRBJ2-1
D gene: TRBD1
V gene: TRBV19
clone size: once
CDR3 protein: CAVGTGTYNEQFF
CDR3 DNA: TGTGCGGTCGGGACAGGGACGTACAATGAGCAGTTCTTC

J gene: TRBJ1-2
D gene: NA
V gene: TRBV28
clone size: once
CDR3 protein: CASSLGQGSGYGYTF
CDR3 DNA: TGTGCCAGCAGTTTGGGTCAGGGGTCCGGCTATGGCTACACCTTC

J gene: TRBJ2-7
D gene: TRBD2
V gene: TRBV7-3
clone size: NA
CDR3 protein: CASSLTSGGAYEQYF
CDR3 DNA: TGTGCCAGCAGCTTGACTAGCGGGGGTGCCTACGAGCAGTACTTC

J gene: TRBJ2-3
D gene: TRBD1
V gene: TRBV9
clone size: NA
CDR3 protein: CASSPITGGEADTQYF
CDR3 DNA: TGTGCCAGCAGCCCCATAACAGGGGGCGAAGCAGATACGCAGTATTTT